This T cell receptor (beta chain) was retrieved from a study of human T cells and chemical hapten exposure (dated by TCRdb to the early 2020s). Regarding the complete study: For sensitization, 2% DPC in acetone was applied to an approximately 2 cm by approximately 2 cm area of upper inner arm skin. Blood samples were taken from patients before sensitization (week 0) and at 2, 6 and about 24 weeks after DPC sensitization. Throughout the roughly 24-week study period, patients were also given weekly therapeutic DPC doses on the scalp. The libraries were sequenced as a pool, and the TCR yield per sample differed mostly because of small variations in library volumes within the pool. In alopecia patients, the study followed how the peripheral blood TCR repertoire changed in vivo over primary and secondary sensitization to diphenylcyclopropenone (DPC), a hapten. The patient cohort, mostly female, included alopecia areata with under or over 50% scalp involvement, alopecia totalis and alopecia universalis. Under 30 alopecia patients gave blood for TCR sequencing at one to four time points (pre-sensitization, 2, 6 and 24 weeks). Patch tests used Finn chambers with 0.01% DPC on the upper back, scored after 6 days by International Contact Dermatitis Research Group standards.

Library preparation employed RACE. The instrument given in TCRdb is NextSeq 500. During library preparation, unique molecular identifiers were attached to individual cDNA molecules so that TCRs could be counted quantitatively and reproducibly. From each blood RNA sample, both TCR alpha and TCR beta chains were sequenced. The authors' analysis ran thus. Samples had a median of around 92,000 TCRs, with a range from roughly 23,224 to 700,000. V, J and CDR3 annotation of the TCR reads was carried out using the Decombinator software suite. For PS versus PT1 abundance plots, all samples were subsampled to the same number of TCRs (28,000). TCRs were defined as expanded if absent before sensitization and observed at least eight times at the 2-week time point. The public sequencing data were trimmed at Q25 with fastp and processed into clonotypes with MiXCR by TCRdb, which kept only in-frame beta chains. One record per CDR3 amino acid sequence lists the most common genes and DNA. These V and J calls rely on TCRdb rather than the paper's analysis. This sample is represented by about 380,000 distinct CDR3 sequences; 4.8% of them were singletons. The top ten constitute 2% to 2.5% of the sample.

According to the study, the label for this sample's time point signals: patch test 1, 2 weeks after DPC sensitization. According to the study, the label for this sample's treatment or condition signals: therapeutic diphenylcyclopropenone sensitization with weekly scalp DPC. At each patch-test visit, blood was drawn before the patch test was applied. To be eligible, patients had to be aged 18 to 70, diagnosed with alopecia and judged suitable for DPC therapy, while pregnant patients were excluded. Total RNA was extracted from unfractionated whole blood that had been collected in Tempus Blood RNA tubes. Beyond this particular receptor, the publication reports: After repeated subsampling, changes were observed in the strength of the expansion versus patch-test correlation and in the threshold at which the correlation became significant. A positive correlation was found between the number of PT1 expanded TCRs and patch test score, with significance reached at thresholds 8, 16 and 32 but not 4. Alopecia, a presumed autoimmune disease, was present in all patients, so the immune response of the patients might differ from that of healthy individuals. The number of TCRs above 1 in 1000 frequency did not change with DPC sensitization; there was no evidence of global repertoire structure alterations. Compared with pre-sensitization or healthy control sets, expanded TCRs formed significantly more large CDR3 similarity clusters, which is consistent with antigen-driven responses.

This clonotype was detected many times. The clone's antigen remains unknown. No base qualities exist here, and no much larger clone lies one base off it. The CDR3 holds 11 amino acids from the cysteine to the phenylalanine. Just CDR3 DNA is preserved here, 33 bases in frame from base 1. V sheds 4 bases and J sheds 15 bases, leaving 12 bases between their ends. The germline V gene encodes CDR1 SEHNR and CDR2 FQNEAQ (reference sequence). The rearrangement joined TRBV7-9 to TRBJ2-2; TRBD2 is a possible D gene, resting on 6 matching bases. This specimen was whole blood, taken in connection with sensitization to the hapten diphenylcyclopropenone (DPC). The TCR sequence derives from a woman between 50 and 59 years old with alopecia areata. Some clones in this sample may be carry-over from other donors' samples. The CDR3 protein is CASSSEGLVFF. The nucleotide sequence is given as TGTGCCAGCAGCTCGGAGGGACTGGTGTTTTTT.